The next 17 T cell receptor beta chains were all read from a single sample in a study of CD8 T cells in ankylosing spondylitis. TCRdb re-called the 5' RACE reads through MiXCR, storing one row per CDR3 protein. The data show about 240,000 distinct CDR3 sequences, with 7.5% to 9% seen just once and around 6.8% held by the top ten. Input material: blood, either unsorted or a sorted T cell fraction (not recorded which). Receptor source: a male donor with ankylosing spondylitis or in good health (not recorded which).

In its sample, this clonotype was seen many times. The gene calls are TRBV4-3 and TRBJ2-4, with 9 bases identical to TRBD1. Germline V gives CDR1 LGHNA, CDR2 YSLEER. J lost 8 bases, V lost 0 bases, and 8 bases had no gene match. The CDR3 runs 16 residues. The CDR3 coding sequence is TGCGCCAGCAGCCAAGACCCCTCGACAGGGGGAGACATTCAGTACTTC. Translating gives CASSQDPSTGGDIQYF.

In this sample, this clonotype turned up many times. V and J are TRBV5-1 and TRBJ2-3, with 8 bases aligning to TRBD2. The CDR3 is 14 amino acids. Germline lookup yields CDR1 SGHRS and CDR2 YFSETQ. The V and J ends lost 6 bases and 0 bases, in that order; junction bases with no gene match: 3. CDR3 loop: CASIGGGSTDTQYF. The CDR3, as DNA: TGCGCCAGCATCGGGGGGGGGAGCACAGATACGCAGTATTTT.

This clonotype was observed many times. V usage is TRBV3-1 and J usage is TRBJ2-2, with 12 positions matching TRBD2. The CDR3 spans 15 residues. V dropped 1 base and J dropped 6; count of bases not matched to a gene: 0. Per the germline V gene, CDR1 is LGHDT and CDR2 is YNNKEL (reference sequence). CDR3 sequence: CASSQGLAGAGELFF. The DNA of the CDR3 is TGTGCCAGCAGCCAAGGACTAGCGGGAGCCGGGGAGCTGTTTTTT.

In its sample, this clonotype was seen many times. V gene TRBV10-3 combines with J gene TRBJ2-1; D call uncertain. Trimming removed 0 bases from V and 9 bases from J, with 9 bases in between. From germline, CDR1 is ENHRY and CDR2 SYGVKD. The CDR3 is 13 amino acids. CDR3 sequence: CAISESVPPEQFF. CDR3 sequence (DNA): TGTGCCATCAGTGAGTCAGTCCCACCTGAGCAGTTCTTC.

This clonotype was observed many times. The CDR3 coding sequence is TGTGCCAGCAGCCAAGATAGCGGGAGGGCCACAGATACGCAGTATTTT. Amino acids: CASSQDSGRATDTQYF. V gene TRBV4-2 combines with J gene TRBJ2-3, with TRBD2 matching 11 bases. V lost 0 bases, J lost 2 bases, and 1 base stayed unmatched. The CDR3 covers 16 residues. Germline-derived CDR1 and CDR2 are LGHNA and YNFKEQ.

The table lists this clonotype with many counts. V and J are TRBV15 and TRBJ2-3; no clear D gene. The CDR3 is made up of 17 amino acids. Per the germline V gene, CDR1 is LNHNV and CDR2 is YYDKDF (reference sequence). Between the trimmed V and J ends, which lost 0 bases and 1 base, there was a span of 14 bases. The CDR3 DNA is TGTGCCACCAGCAGAGATTTGACGGGCGAAGGCACAGATACGCAGTATTTT. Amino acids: CATSRDLTGEGTDTQYF.

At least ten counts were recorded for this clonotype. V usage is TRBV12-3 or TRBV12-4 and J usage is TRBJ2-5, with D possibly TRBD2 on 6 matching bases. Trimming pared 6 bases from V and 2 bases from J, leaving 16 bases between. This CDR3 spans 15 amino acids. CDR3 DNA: TGTGCCAGCAGAACCGCAAGGGGACTGCAAGAGACCCAGTACTTC. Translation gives CASRTARGLQETQYF.

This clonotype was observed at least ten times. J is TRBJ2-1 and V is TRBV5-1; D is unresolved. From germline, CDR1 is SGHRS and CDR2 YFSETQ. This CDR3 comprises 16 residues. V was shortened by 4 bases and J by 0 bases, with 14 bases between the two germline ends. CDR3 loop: CASSPGASSSYNEQFF. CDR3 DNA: TGCGCCAGCAGCCCCGGAGCGTCTAGCTCCTACAATGAGCAGTTCTTC.

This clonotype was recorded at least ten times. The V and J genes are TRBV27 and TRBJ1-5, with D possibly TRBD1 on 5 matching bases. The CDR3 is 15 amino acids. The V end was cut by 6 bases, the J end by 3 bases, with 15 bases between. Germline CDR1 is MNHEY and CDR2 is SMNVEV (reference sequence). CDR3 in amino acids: CASRDTEGFNQPQHF. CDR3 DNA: TGTGCCAGCAGGGATACGGAGGGGTTCAATCAGCCCCAGCATTTT.

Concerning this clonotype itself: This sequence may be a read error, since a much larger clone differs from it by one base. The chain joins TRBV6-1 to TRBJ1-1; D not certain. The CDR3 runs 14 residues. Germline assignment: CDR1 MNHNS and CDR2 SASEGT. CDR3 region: CASSTGGKNPEAFF. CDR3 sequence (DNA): TGTGCCAGCAGCACGGGTGGGAAGAACCCTGAAGCTTTCTTT.

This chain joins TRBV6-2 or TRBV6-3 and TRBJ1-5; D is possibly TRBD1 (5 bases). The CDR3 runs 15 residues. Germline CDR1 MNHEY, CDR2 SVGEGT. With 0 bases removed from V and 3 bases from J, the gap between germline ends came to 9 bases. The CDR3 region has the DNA TGTGCCAGCAGTTACTCGGGACGGAACAATCAGCCCCAGCATTTT. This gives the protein CASSYSGRNNQPQHF.

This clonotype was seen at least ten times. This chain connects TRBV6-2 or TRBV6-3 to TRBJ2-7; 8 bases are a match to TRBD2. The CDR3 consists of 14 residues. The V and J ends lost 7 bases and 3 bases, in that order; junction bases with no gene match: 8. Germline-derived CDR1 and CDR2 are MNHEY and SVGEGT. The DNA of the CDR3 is TGTGCCAGCACCCCGGGGGGGGCCCTCTACGAGCAGTACTTC. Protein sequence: CASTPGGALYEQYF.

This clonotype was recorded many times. The DNA for the CDR3 is TGTGCCAGCAGCCAATCCTTCACAGATACGCAGTATTTT. Encoded protein: CASSQSFTDTQYF. The genes are TRBV3-1 and TRBJ2-3; D gene ambiguous. Trimming removed 2 bases from V and 2 bases from J, with 5 bases in between. The CDR3 has 13 amino acids. CDR1 and CDR2 (germline): LGHDT, YNNKEL (reference sequence).

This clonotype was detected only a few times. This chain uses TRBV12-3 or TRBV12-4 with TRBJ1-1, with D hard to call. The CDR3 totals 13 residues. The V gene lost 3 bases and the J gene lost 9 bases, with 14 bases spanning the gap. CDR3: CASSFPPPPKAFF. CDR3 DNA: TGTGCCAGCAGTTTCCCTCCTCCCCCGAAAGCTTTCTTT.

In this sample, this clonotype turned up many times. The CDR3 protein is CASSSLSSYEQYF. The CDR3 DNA reads as TGTGCCAGCAGCTCCCTCTCCTCCTACGAGCAGTACTTC. The chain combines TRBV7-2 with TRBJ2-7; D is unresolved. V was cut by 4 bases and J by 0 bases, with 7 bases left in between. From germline, CDR1 is SGHTA and CDR2 FQGNSA. This CDR3 contains 13 residues.

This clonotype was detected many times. CDR3 residues: CASSRTSNNEQFF. The CDR3 DNA reads TGTGCCAGCAGCCGGACTAGCAACAATGAGCAGTTCTTC. The chain uses TRBV7-3 and TRBJ2-1; 8 bases are shared with TRBD2. The CDR3 is made up of 13 amino acids. After removal of 5 bases from V and 5 bases from J, the junction contained 2 bases not matched to a gene. CDR1 and CDR2 (germline): SGHTA, FQGTGA.

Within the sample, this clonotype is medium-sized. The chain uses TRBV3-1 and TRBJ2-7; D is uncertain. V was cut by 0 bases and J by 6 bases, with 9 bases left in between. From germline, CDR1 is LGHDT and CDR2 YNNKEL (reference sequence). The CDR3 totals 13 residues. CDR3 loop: CASSQDSRSEQYF. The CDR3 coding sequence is TGTGCCAGCAGCCAAGATTCCCGTAGCGAGCAGTACTTC.